The clone carrying this T cell receptor (beta chain) was seen more than once but under ten times. It was patients with CD8+CD57+ cell expansion by flow cytometry who were chosen for sequencing. Germline V gives CDR1 SGHTA, CDR2 FQGNSA. The CDR3 covers 15 residues. V lost 5 bases, J lost 1 base, and 5 bases stayed unmatched. The sample belongs to a study of CD8+CD57+ T cells in acquired aplastic anemia. As for the study in general: Mean DNA quantity obtained from sorted CD4+ and CD8+ cells was around 2.9 ug.

TCR beta VDJ and CDR3 were profiled, and genomic DNA was the template. TCRdb re-derived calls from the reads in MiXCR, one entry per CDR3 protein. The sample records around 150,000 distinct CDR3 sequences, about two thirds being singletons. J is TRBJ1-1 and V is TRBV7-2; TRBD1 matches at 9 bases. The sample taken for sequencing was sorted CD4+, CD8+, or CD8+CD57+ T cells (not recorded which) from PBMCs. This clonotype was sampled from a human donor with aplastic anemia. CDR3 sequence (DNA): TGTGCCAGCAGCCGCCTACAGGGGGCGAACACTGAAGCTTTCTTT. This codes for CASSRLQGANTEAFF.